This TCR beta chain was found in a study of T cell responses to AZD1222 COVID-19 vaccine. Study-level findings and limits: Spike regions recognized by vaccine-associated CD4 TCRs spanned the protein, led by 160-218 and 743-854. A mostly white British donor set with more females was recruited, and clonal diversity was possibly underestimated.

Sequenced by immunoSEQ multiplex PCR; TCRdb stores in-frame clones only, minus some. The table records over 130,000 clones, roughly nine tenths of them present only once. Concerning this clone: Its antigen is unknown.

Sequenced here: peripheral blood, sampled 28 days after the second AZD1222 dose. This TCR was recovered from an adult who received the AZD1222 COVID-19 vaccine.

The CDR3 nucleotides read TGCAGCGTTGAAGAGGGGAACCCCAACGATGCCTACAATGAGCAGTTCTTC. This sequence encodes CSVEEGNPNDAYNEQFF. The genes are TRBV29-1 and TRBJ2-1; D ambiguous. V shed 0 bases and J shed 2 bases, with 17 bases lying between them. Germline loops: CDR1 SQVTM, CDR2 ANQGSEA. The CDR3 has 17 amino acids.